These 8 T cell receptor beta chains share one sample of origin, sequenced in a study of regulatory T cells in long-lasting Graves disease. Time point reported: persistent/refractory GD, antithyroid drugs over 5 years with positive TRAb. Preparation of the TCR library used RNA extracted from PBMCs. The TCR beta library used iRepertoire HTBI primers with Arm-PCR amplification of CDR3. TCRdb reanalysed the multiplex PCR reads using MiXCR and keeps one entry per CDR3 protein. The profile shows 300,000 to 500,000 distinct CDR3 sequences, about a fifth of them singletons. This sample comprised peripheral blood mononuclear cells (PBMCs), obtained when the disease was refractory, from a patient treated with antithyroid drugs. These receptors all come from a female donor with Graves disease.

The chain recombines TRBV5-6 with TRBJ1-5; tentative D call: TRBD1 (5 bases). CDR3 length equals 16 residues. Germline CDR1 is SGHDT and CDR2 is YYEEEE. Trimming left V 4 bases short and J 4 bases short, with 18 bases between. DNA for the CDR3: TGTGCCAGCAGCCTGGGACCGGCGGTAGGGAATCAGCCCCAGCATTTT. Encoded protein: CASSLGPAVGNQPQHF.

The rearrangement links TRBV2 to TRBJ2-1, with a weak D call TRBD2 (6 bases). This CDR3 contains 16 residues. Germline loops: CDR1 SNHLY, CDR2 FYNNEI. V was clipped by 5 bases and J by 0 bases, with 14 bases between them. CDR3 nucleotides: TGTGCCAGCAGTCCCGGGACCGGGAGCTCCTACAATGAGCAGTTCTTC. It yields the protein CASSPGTGSSYNEQFF.

This clonotype was seen only a few times. This chain links TRBV5-8 with TRBJ1-1; D is possibly TRBD1 (6 bases). Trimming removed 1 base at V and 0 bases at J, with 7 bases between. The CDR3 is made up of 14 amino acids. Germline V gene lookup returns CDR1 SGHTS and CDR2 YDEGEE. The CDR3 region is CASSLHRVNTEAFF. CDR3 in DNA: TGTGCCAGCAGCTTGCACAGGGTGAACACTGAAGCTTTCTTT.

This clonotype was counted many times. This rearrangement joins TRBV12-3 or TRBV12-4 to TRBJ1-5; the D gene is possibly TRBD1 (6 bases). This CDR3 is 15 amino acids long. V was cut by 1 base and J by 2 bases, with 9 bases left in between. CDR3 loop: CASSLGSGGNQPQHF. The DNA for the CDR3 is TGTGCCAGCAGTTTAGGGTCAGGGGGCAATCAGCCCCAGCATTTT.

This clonotype was picked up a small number of times. The chain joins TRBV7-2 to TRBJ2-7, with 11 bases aligning to TRBD2. Germline trimming cut 8 bases from V and 4 bases from J; bases unmatched to any gene: 16. CDR1 and CDR2 from the germline V gene are SGHTA and FQGNSA. The CDR3 loop spans 17 amino acids. CDR3 bases: TGTGCCAGCCCCCCACTACTAGCGGGAGACCTTTCATACGAGCAGTACTTC. Its translation: CASPPLLAGDLSYEQYF.

This clonotype was counted a few times. The V and J genes are TRBV7-9 and TRBJ2-7; 10 bases line up with TRBD1. The CDR3 contains 16 residues. J was trimmed by 3 bases and V by 6 bases; bases with no gene match: 11. Germline CDR1 reads SEHNR; CDR2 reads FQNEAQ (reference sequence). For the CDR3, the DNA is TGTGCCAGCAGTCGTACACCGGGACAGGGGTACTACGAGCAGTACTTC. Protein sequence: CASSRTPGQGYYEQYF.

There are many counts of this clonotype. The rearrangement joins TRBV11-2 to TRBJ2-5; D ambiguous. Germline V gives CDR1 SGHAT, CDR2 FQNNGV. This CDR3 region has 13 residues. V was pared by 0 bases and J by 4 bases, with 6 bases between. The CDR3 nucleotides read TGTGCCAGCAGCTTAGAATTGGTAGAGACCCAGTACTTC. This translates into CASSLELVETQYF.

This clonotype showed up many times. The J gene is TRBJ1-4, the V gene TRBV3-1, with no clear D. This CDR3 has 13 residues. V was cut by 3 bases and J by 8 bases, with 10 bases left in between. Germline V gene data show CDR1 as LGHDT and CDR2 as YNNKEL (reference sequence). CDR3 in DNA: TGTGCCAGCAGCCAGATTCTAGGCGAAAAACTGTTTTTT. This codes for CASSQILGEKLFF.